This TCR beta chain was recorded in a study of CD8+ T cells in alopecia areata. Study outcomes and limitations: Sharing of TCRs across patients appeared less clear than in mice, possibly for HLA-related reasons. Compared with normal scalp, lesional scalp had higher clonality and more expanded CD8+ clones.

RNA extraction was followed by reverse transcription into cDNA, which acted as the sequencing template. Only in-frame clones appear in the TCRdb table, and some are missing; sequencing was by immunoSEQ multiplex PCR. The sample lists 130,000 to 150,000 clones; 47% were seen once. Comment on this clone: The antigen remains undetermined.

Trimming took 2 bases from V and 3 from J; bases not matched to a gene: 5. The CDR3 totals 14 residues. Germline loops: CDR1 SGHNT, CDR2 YYREEE (reference sequence). The genes are TRBV5-4 and TRBJ2-7; 7 nucleotides match TRBD2. The sequenced sample consisted of CD4+ T cells sorted from blood. The sequence was obtained from a human donor with alopecia areata. This CDR3 is CASSFGAGDYEQYF. CDR3 in DNA: TGTGCCAGCAGCTTCGGGGCGGGAGACTACGAGCAGTACTTC.